This T cell receptor beta chain originates from a study of human T cells and chemical hapten exposure. General study findings and limits: Following DPC sensitization, TCRs present above 1 in 1000 frequency showed no change. Expanded TCRs formed significantly more large CDR3 similarity clusters than controls.

V was shortened by 3 bases and J by 2 bases, with 5 bases between the two germline ends. Germline V gene data show CDR1 as ENHRY and CDR2 as SYGVKD. This CDR3 has 12 residues. Each CDR3 protein gets one entry after TCRdb re-called the RACE reads with MiXCR. Here the sample spans 95,000 to 150,000 distinct CDR3 sequences, roughly 14% being singletons. Comments on this clonotype: Its antigen remains unknown.

Time point meaning: pre-sensitization, week 0. Described treatment: therapeutic diphenylcyclopropenone sensitization with weekly scalp DPC. The input for sequencing was whole blood, taken in connection with sensitization to the hapten diphenylcyclopropenone (DPC). This chain uses TRBV10-3 with TRBJ2-7, with D hard to call. This sequence originates from a woman aged 18-35 years with alopecia areata. Some clones in this sample may be carry-over from other donors' samples. The CDR3 DNA reads as TGTGCCATCAGTGATTCTACCTACGAGCAGTACTTC. Translation gives CAISDSTYEQYF.